This T cell receptor beta chain is drawn from a study of graft-versus-host responses after intestinal transplantation. Overall study context: Each recipient received anti-thymocyte globulin induction, then tacrolimus and steroids for 2 to 4 years. Whole-study results and caveats: Circulating GvH clone levels at their peak were associated with HvG declines (early post-transplant).

A note on this clone: Its specificity is not known.

This CDR3 is built from 14 residues. Germline lookup yields CDR1 LNHNV and CDR2 YYDKDF (reference sequence). Between the trimmed V and J ends, which lost 0 bases and 4 bases, there was a span of 8 bases. From the graft tissue, intraepithelial and lamina propria lymphocytes were released through processing. The method was immunoSEQ multiplex PCR; TCRdb's version includes in-frame clones alone and lacks a portion of them. This table has 8,100 or so clones, roughly 69% appearing once. The rearrangement joins TRBV15 to TRBJ2-3; no clear D. The sequenced sample was ileum tissue, obtained roughly eight months after intestinal transplantation. This receptor was identified in a human patient who received an intestinal transplant, so some T cells may come from the graft donor. CDR3: CATSRDSDPDTQYF. The CDR3 DNA reads TGTGCCACCAGCAGAGATTCAGATCCAGATACGCAGTATTTT. The whole variable domain, remainder taken from reference TRBV15 and TRBJ2-3, is DAMVIQNPRYQVTQFGKPVTLSCSQTLNHNVMYWYQQKSSQAPKLLFHYYDKDFNNEADTPDNFQSRRPNTSFCFLDIRSPGLGDTAMYLCATSRDSDPDTQYFGPGTRLTVL.